This record looks at one TCR beta chain sequence and its context. The antigen remains unidentified. The sample belongs to a study of response to subunit inactivated influenza vaccine. Study observations and caveats: The study's authors posited that every seasonal influenza vaccination enlists few new T cells.

The germline gives CDR1 SGHRS, CDR2 YFSETQ. The CDR3 runs 16 residues. J lost 3 bases, V lost 0 bases, and 3 bases had no gene match. TCRdb used MiXCR to reprocess the RT-PCR reads, holding one entry per CDR3 protein. This table has about 480,000 distinct CDR3 sequences, about 25% appearing once. The sample here was CD4+ T cells sorted from PBMCs, taken roughly 5 days after vaccination. V and J are TRBV5-1 and TRBJ2-2, with TRBD2 matching over 9 bases. The clonotype comes from a man aged 45-65 years who received an inactivated influenza vaccine. The CDR3 coding sequence is TGCGCCAGCAGCTTGGAATTAGCGGGAGACACCGGGGAGCTGTTTTTT. Residues: CASSLELAGDTGELFF.